This T cell receptor beta chain came from a study of T cell changes during pregnancy in multiple sclerosis. This CDR3 spans 16 amino acids. Trimming removed 0 bases at V and 4 bases at J, with 13 bases between. CDR1 and CDR2 from the germline V gene are MRHNA and SNTAGT. Method: immunoSEQ multiplex PCR; TCRdb's copy keeps in-frame clones and lacks some. The profile covers under 6,000 clones, with 70% to 85% appearing a single time and 15% to 20% taken by the ten largest. This receptor was taken from a female donor in good health, enrolled as a control in a pregnancy study. The sample was CD8+ T cells from peripheral blood mononuclear cells, taken in the second trimester of pregnancy. This rearrangement joins TRBV6-4 to TRBJ2-1, with D possibly being TRBD2 (7 bases). For the CDR3, the DNA is TGTGCCAGCAGTGACTCGATAGGGGGGGATTACAATGAGCAGTTCTTC. It encodes CASSDSIGGDYNEQFF.